This T cell receptor beta chain was identified in a study of T cell changes during pregnancy in multiple sclerosis. The protocol was immunoSEQ multiplex PCR, while the TCRdb copy is restricted to in-frame clones and leaves out a portion. The sample carries approximately 37,000 clones, about 94% recorded once. Germline V gene data show CDR1 as SGHTA and CDR2 as FQGNSA. With 5 bases clipped from V and 2 bases from J, the junction kept 6 bases outside the gene matches. The CDR3 has 16 residues. The rearrangement joins TRBV7-2 to TRBJ2-5; 12 nucleotides line up with TRBD2. The input for sequencing was peripheral blood, taken in the third trimester of pregnancy. The TCR originated in a female donor with multiple sclerosis, enrolled in a pregnancy study. The CDR3 loop is CASSRGLAGWQETQYF. CDR3 DNA sequence: TGTGCCAGCAGCCGTGGACTAGCGGGGTGGCAAGAGACCCAGTACTTC.